A single sample gave rise to the 5 T cell receptor beta chains below, sequenced in a study of blood T cell repertoires in COVID-19. TCRdb's copy holds only in-frame clones and misses some; the assay was immunoSEQ multiplex PCR. The table includes roughly 150,000 clones, 70% to 90% detected once. The sample was peripheral blood. The receptors were sampled from a woman in her 50s with acute or convalescent COVID-19.

This chain links TRBV7-2 with TRBJ1-1; no clear D. This CDR3 spans 13 amino acids. V lost 8 bases and J lost 1, with 11 bases in between. Germline CDR1 SGHTA, CDR2 FQGNSA. Here the CDR3 DNA reads TGTGCCAGCCAATCCGGGGAGAACACTGAAGCTTTCTTT. It encodes CASQSGENTEAFF.

CDR3 in amino acids: CASSFSRDSNSPLHF. The CDR3 nucleotides read TGTGCCAGCAGCTTTTCCCGGGACAGTAATTCACCCCTCCACTTT. The chain recombines TRBV7-8 with TRBJ1-6, with 7 bases lining up with TRBD1. Germline V CDR1 and CDR2: SGHVS, FQNEAQ. J gave up 6 bases and V 3 bases, and 5 bases lay outside the gene matches. The CDR3 covers 15 residues.

The gene calls are TRBV2 and TRBJ1-1; TRBD1 aligns across 8 bases. CDR3 length: 15 residues. After removal of 2 bases from V and 4 bases from J, the junction contained 6 bases not matched to a gene. The germline gives CDR1 SNHLY, CDR2 FYNNEI. The CDR3 loop is CASSERQGAVTEAFF. In DNA, the CDR3 is TGTGCCAGCAGTGAACGGCAGGGGGCGGTCACTGAAGCTTTCTTT. The variable domain in full, with the rest retrieved from reference TRBV2 and TRBJ1-1, is EPEVTQTPSHQVTQMGQEVILRCVPISNHLYFYWYRQILGQKVEFLVSFYNNEISEKSEIFDDQFSVERPDGSNFTLKIRSTKLEDSAMYFCASSERQGAVTEAFFGQGTRLTVV.

The chain couples TRBV9 to TRBJ2-1; TRBD2 matches at 10 bases. V was pared by 1 base and J by 5 bases, with 3 bases of the junction left unmatched. Germline values: CDR1 SGDLS, CDR2 YYNGEE. The CDR3 length is 15 residues. This chain's CDR3 is CASSVLLAGNNEQFF. The CDR3 DNA follows: TGTGCCAGCAGCGTACTACTAGCGGGGAACAATGAGCAGTTCTTC.

In its sample, this clone was seen a few times. V and J are TRBV2 and TRBJ2-5; D may be TRBD1 (6 bases). Looked up from germline, CDR1 is SNHLY and CDR2 is FYNNEI. V gave up 7 bases and J gave up 3 bases, with 15 bases separating them. CDR3 size: 14 residues. The CDR3 sequence: CASIPGDRKETQYF. The CDR3 coding sequence is TGTGCCAGCATCCCAGGGGACCGTAAAGAGACCCAGTACTTC.